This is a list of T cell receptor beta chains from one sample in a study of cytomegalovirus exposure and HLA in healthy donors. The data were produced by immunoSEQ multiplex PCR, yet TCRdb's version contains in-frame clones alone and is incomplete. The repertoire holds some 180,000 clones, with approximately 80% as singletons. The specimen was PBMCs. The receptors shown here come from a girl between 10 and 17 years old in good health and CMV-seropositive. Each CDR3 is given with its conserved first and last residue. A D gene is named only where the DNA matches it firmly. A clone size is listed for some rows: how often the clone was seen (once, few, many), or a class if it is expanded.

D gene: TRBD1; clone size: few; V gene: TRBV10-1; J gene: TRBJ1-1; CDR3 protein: CASSPRGQGEAFF; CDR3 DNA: TGCGCCAGCAGCCCCCGGGGACAGGGTGAAGCTTTCTTT
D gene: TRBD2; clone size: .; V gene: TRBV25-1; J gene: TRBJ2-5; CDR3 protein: CASSRLAGGETQYF; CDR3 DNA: TGTGCCAGCTCCAGACTAGCGGGAGGAGAGACCCAGTACTTC
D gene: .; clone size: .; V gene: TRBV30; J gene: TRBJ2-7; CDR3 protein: CAWSLLGQVYEQYF; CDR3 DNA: TGTGCCTGGAGTTTGCTAGGACAAGTCTACGAGCAGTACTTC
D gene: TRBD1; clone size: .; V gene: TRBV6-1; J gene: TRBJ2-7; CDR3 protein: CASSANRGETYEQYF; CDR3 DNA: TGTGCCAGCAGTGCGAACAGGGGCGAGACCTACGAGCAGTACTTC
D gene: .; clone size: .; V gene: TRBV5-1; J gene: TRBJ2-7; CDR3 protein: CASSTDSYEQYF; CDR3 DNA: TGCGCCAGCAGCACGGACAGCTACGAGCAGTACTTC
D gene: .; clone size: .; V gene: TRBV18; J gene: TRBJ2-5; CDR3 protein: CASSLNSQRETQYF; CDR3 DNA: TGTGCCAGCTCACTTAACTCCCAGCGGGAGACCCAGTACTTC
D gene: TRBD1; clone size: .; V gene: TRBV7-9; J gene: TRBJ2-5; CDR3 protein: CASTHTLETGMTQYF; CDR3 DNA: TGTGCCAGCACGCACACCCTAGAGACAGGGATGACCCAGTACTTC
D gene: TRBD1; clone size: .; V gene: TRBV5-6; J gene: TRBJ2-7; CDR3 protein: CASRLTGGSSYEQYF; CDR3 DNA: TGTGCCAGCAGACTAACAGGGGGAAGCTCCTACGAGCAGTACTTC
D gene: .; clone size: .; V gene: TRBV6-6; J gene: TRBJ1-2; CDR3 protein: CASLSLQGLDGYTF; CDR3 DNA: TGTGCCAGCTTATCGCTACAGGGTCTGGATGGCTACACCTTC
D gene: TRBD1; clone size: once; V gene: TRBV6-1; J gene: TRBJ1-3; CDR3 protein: CASRPDRASGNTIYF; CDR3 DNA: TGTGCCAGCAGACCAGACAGGGCCTCTGGAAACACCATATATTTT
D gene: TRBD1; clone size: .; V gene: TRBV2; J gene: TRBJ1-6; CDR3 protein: CATRRGGSNSPLHF; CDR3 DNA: TGTGCCACCCGACGAGGGGGCAGTAATTCACCCCTCCACTTT
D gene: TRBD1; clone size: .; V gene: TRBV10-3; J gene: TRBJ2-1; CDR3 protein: CAISQTGDNEQFF; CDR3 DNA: TGTGCCATCAGCCAAACAGGGGACAATGAGCAGTTCTTC
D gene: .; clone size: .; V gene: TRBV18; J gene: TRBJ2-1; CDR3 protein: CASSPLQDSNEQFF; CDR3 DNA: TGTGCCAGCTCACCACTCCAGGACAGCAATGAGCAGTTCTTC
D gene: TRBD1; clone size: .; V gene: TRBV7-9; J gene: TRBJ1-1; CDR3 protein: CASSNRQGLNTEAFF; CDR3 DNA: TGTGCCAGCAGCAATAGACAGGGCTTGAACACTGAAGCTTTCTTT
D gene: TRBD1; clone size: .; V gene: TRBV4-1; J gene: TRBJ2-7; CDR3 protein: CASSHGQGAGEQYF; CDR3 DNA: TGCGCCAGCAGCCATGGACAGGGGGCGGGTGAGCAGTACTTC
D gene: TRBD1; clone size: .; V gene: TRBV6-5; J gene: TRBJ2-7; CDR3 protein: CASSWDGTGSYEQYF; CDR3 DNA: TGTGCCAGCAGTTGGGACGGGACAGGGTCCTACGAGCAGTACTTC
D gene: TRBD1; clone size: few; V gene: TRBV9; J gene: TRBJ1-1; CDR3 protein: CASSVGQGGYNTEAFF; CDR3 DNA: TGTGCCAGCAGCGTAGGGCAGGGGGGTTATAACACTGAAGCTTTCTTT
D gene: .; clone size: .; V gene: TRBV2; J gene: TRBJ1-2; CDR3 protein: CASGGTYGYTF; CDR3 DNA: TGTGCCAGCGGAGGGACCTATGGCTACACCTTC
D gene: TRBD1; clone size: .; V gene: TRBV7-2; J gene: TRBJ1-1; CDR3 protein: CASSPDRANTEAFF; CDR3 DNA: TGTGCCAGCAGCCCGGACAGGGCCAACACTGAAGCTTTCTTT
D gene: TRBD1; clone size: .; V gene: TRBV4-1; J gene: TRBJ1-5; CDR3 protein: CASSQGDRVAQPQHF; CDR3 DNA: TGCGCCAGCAGCCAAGGCGACAGGGTCGCCCAGCCCCAGCATTTT
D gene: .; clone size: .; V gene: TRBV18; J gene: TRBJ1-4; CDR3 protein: CASSHKVPGLSTNEKLFF; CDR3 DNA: TGTGCCAGCTCACACAAGGTCCCGGGACTTTCAACTAATGAAAAACTGTTTTTT
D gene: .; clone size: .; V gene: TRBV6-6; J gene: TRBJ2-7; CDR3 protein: CASSFNSYYEQYF; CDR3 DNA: TGTGCCAGCAGTTTTAACAGTTACTACGAGCAGTACTTC
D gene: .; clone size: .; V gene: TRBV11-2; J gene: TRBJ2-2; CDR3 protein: CASSLVGLNTGELFF; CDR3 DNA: TGTGCCAGCAGCTTAGTGGGACTGAACACCGGGGAGCTGTTTTTT
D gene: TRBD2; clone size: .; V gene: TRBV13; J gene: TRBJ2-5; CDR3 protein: CASSLGHRLAGPQETQYF; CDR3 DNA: TGTGCCAGCAGCTTAGGCCACCGACTAGCGGGCCCCCAAGAGACCCAGTACTTC
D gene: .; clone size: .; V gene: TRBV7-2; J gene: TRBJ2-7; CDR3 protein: CASSLGAAPYEQYF; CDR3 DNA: TGTGCCAGCAGCTTGGGAGCGGCCCCCTACGAGCAGTACTTC
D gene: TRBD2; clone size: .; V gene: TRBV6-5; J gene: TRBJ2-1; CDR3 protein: CATRASGSYNEQFF; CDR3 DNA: TGTGCCACTCGAGCGAGCGGGAGCTACAATGAGCAGTTCTTC
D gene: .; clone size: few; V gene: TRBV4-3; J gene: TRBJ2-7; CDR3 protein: CASSQNIRDDEQYF; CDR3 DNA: TGCGCCAGCAGCCAAAATATCAGGGATGACGAGCAGTACTTC
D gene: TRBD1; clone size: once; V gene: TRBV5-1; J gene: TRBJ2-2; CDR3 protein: CASSLARDRDNTGELFF; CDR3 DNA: TGCGCCAGCAGCTTGGCCCGGGACAGGGACAACACCGGGGAGCTGTTTTTT
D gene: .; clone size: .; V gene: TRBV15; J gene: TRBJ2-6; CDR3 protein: CATSREGAGANVLTF; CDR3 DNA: TGTGCCACCAGCAGAGAGGGGGCGGGGGCCAACGTCCTGACTTTC
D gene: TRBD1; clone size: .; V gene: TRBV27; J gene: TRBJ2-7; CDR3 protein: CASGTGNYEQYF; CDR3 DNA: TGTGCCAGCGGGACAGGAAACTACGAGCAGTACTTC
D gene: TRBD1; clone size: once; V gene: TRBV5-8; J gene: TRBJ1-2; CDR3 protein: CASSLTGPDRGIYGYTF; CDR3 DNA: TGTGCCAGCAGCTTGACAGGCCCCGACAGGGGGATCTATGGCTACACCTTC
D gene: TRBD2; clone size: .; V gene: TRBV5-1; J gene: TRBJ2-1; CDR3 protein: CASSSRLAGVRPYNEQFF; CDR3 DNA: TGCGCCAGCAGCTCTAGGCTAGCGGGAGTTCGGCCCTACAATGAGCAGTTCTTC
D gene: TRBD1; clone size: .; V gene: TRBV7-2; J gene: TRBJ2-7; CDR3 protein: CASSRNRGPYEQYF; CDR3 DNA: TGTGCCAGCAGCCGCAACAGGGGGCCCTACGAGCAGTACTTC
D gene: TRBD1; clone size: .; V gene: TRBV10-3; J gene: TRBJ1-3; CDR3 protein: CAISDRTGPGNTIYF; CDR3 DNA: TGTGCCATCAGTGATCGGACAGGCCCGGGGAACACCATATATTTT
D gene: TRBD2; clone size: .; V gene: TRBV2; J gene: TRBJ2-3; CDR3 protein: CASSEAGGVSDTQYF; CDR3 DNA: TGTGCCAGCAGTGAAGCGGGGGGGGTTTCAGATACGCAGTATTTT
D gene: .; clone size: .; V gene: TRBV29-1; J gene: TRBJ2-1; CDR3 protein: CSVASGSSYNEQFF; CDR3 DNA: TGCAGCGTTGCCTCCGGGAGCTCCTACAATGAGCAGTTCTTC
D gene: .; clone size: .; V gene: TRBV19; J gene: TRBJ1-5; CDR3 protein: CASNPEYSNQPQHF; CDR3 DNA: TGTGCCAGTAACCCGGAGTATAGCAATCAGCCCCAGCATTTT
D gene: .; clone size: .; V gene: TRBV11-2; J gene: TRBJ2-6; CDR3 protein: CASSVGGPGGSGANVLTF; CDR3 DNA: TGTGCCAGCAGCGTCGGGGGTCCAGGGGGCTCTGGGGCCAACGTCCTGACTTTC
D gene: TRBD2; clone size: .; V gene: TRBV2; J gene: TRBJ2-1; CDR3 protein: CASTSGSSYNEQFF; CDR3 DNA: TGTGCCAGCACCAGCGGGAGCTCCTACAATGAGCAGTTCTTC
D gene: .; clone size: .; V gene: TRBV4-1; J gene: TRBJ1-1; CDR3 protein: CASSPLGEGGTMNTEAFF; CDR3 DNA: TGCGCCAGCAGCCCCCTCGGGGAGGGGGGGACTATGAACACTGAAGCTTTCTTT
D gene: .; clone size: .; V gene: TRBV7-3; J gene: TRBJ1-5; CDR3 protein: CASSITGGNQPQHF; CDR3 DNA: TGTGCCAGCAGCATCACAGGAGGCAATCAGCCCCAGCATTTT
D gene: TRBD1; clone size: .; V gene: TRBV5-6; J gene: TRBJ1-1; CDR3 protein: CASSFQGVYMNTEAFF; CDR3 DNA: TGTGCCAGCAGCTTCCAGGGGGTCTACATGAACACTGAAGCTTTCTTT
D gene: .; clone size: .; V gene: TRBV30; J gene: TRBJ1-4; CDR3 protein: CAWKVDYWNEKLFF; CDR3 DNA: TGTGCCTGGAAGGTGGACTACTGGAATGAAAAACTGTTTTTT
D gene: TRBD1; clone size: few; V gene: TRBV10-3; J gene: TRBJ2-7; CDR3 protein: CAISNRTGPYEQYF; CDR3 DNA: TGTGCCATCAGTAATCGGACAGGGCCCTACGAGCAGTACTTC
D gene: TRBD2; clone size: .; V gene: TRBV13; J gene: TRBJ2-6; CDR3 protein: CASSLRGGTSGELLSGANVLTF; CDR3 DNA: TGTGCCAGCAGCTTAAGGGGGGGGACTAGCGGGGAACTCCTCTCTGGGGCCAACGTCCTGACTTTC